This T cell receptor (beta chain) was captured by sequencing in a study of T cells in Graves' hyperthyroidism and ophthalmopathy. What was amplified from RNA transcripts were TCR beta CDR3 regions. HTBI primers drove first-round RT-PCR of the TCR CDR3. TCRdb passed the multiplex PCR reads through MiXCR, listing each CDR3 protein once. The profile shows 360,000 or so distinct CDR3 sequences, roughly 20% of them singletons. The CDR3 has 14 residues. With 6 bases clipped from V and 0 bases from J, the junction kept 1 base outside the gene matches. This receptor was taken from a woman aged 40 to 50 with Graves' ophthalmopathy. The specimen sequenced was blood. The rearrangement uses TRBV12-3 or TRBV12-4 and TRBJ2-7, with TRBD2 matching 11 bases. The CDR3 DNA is TGTGCCAGCAGGGGACTAGCGGACTCCTACGAGCAGTACTTC. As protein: CASRGLADSYEQYF.